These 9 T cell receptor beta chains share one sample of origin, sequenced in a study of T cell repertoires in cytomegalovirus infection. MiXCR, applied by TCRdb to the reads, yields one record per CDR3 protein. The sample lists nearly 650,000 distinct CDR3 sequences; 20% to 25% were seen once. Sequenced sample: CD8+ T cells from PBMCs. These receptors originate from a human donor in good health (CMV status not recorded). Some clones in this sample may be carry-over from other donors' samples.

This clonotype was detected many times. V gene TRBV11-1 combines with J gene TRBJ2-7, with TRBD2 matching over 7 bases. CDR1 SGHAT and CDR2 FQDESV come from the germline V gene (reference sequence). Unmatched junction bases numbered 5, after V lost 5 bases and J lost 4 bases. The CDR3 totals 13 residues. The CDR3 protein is CASSGGGRYEQYV. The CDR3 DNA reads TGTGCCAGCAGCGGCGGGGGAAGGTACGAGCAGTACGTC.

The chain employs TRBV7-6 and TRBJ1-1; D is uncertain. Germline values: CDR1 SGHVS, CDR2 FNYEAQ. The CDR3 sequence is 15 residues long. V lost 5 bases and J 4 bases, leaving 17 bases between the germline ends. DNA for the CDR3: TGTGCCAGCAGCCCGCCTAATGGGGAGGCCACTGAAGCTTTCTTT. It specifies CASSPPNGEATEAFF.

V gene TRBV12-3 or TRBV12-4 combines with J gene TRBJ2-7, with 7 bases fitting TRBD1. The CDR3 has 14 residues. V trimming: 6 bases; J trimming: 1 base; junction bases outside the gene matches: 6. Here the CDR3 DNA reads TGTGCCAGCAGCAAAGGGACAGTTTCCTACGAGCAGTACTTC. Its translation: CASSKGTVSYEQYF.

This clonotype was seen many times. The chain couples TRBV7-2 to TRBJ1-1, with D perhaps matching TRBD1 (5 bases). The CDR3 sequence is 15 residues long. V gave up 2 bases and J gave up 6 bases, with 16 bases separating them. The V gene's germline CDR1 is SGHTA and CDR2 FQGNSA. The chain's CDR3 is CASSLLPGPFAEAFF. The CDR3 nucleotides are TGTGCCAGCAGCTTATTGCCAGGGCCCTTTGCTGAAGCTTTCTTT.

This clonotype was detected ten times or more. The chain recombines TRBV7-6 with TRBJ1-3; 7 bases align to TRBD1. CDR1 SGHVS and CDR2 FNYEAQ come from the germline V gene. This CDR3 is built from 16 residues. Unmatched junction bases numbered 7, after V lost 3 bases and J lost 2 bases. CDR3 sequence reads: CASSFPQGDTGNTIYF. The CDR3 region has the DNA TGTGCCAGCAGCTTCCCCCAGGGGGATACTGGAAACACCATATATTTT.

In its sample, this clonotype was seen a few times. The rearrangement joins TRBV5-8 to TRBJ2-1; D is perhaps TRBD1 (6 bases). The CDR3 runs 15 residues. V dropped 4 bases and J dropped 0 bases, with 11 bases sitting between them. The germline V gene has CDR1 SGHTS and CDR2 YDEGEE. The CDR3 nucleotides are TGTGCCAGCAGCGTAGGACAGAGCTCCTACAATGAGCAGTTCTTC. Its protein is CASSVGQSSYNEQFF.

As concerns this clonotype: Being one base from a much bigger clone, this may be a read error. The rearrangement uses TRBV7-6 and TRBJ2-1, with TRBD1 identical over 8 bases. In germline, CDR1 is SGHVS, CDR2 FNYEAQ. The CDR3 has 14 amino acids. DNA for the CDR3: TGTGCCAGCAAGACAGGGGTAGGGAACAATGAGCAGTGCTTC. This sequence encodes CASKTGVGNNEQCF.

The CDR3 loop reads CSATYEQFF. DNA of the CDR3: TGCAGTGCTACCTATGAGCAGTTCTTC. This chain joins TRBV20-1 and TRBJ2-1; D gene ambiguous. Germline values: CDR1 DFQATT, CDR2 SNEGSKA (reference sequence). V was cut by 4 bases and J by 8 bases, with 3 bases left in between. The CDR3 spans 9 residues.

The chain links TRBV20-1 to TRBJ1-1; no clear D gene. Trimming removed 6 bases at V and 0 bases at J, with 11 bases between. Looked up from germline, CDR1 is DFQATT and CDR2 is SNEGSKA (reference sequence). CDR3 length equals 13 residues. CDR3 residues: CSAKPTLNTEAFF. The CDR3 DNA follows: TGCAGTGCAAAGCCCACCCTGAACACTGAAGCTTTCTTT.